This T cell receptor beta chain came from a study of regulatory T cells in long-lasting Graves disease. Notes on the study in general: The researchers studied only peripheral blood, not thyroid tissue.

CDR1 and CDR2 (germline): LNHDA, SQIVND (reference sequence). Trimming shortened V by 7 bases and J by 6 bases, and 12 bases separated the two germline ends. This CDR3 has 12 amino acids. Building of the TCR beta libraries involved iRepertoire HTBI primers and Arm-PCR of CDR3 regions. Each CDR3 protein is one row after TCRdb ran MiXCR on the multiplex PCR reads. Here the sample spans around 500,000 distinct CDR3 sequences, approximately 13% being singletons. This sample's time point: newly diagnosed GD, antithyroid drugs for less than 3 months. Scientists built the TCR library using RNA that was extracted from PBMCs. In its sample, this clonotype was seen many times. Antigen unknown. In addition, the sample was reused for a study of T cells in Graves' hyperthyroidism and ophthalmopathy.

The chain carries TRBV19 and TRBJ1-1, with a tentative D call TRBD1 (5 bases). This sample comprised peripheral blood mononuclear cells (PBMCs), obtained at new diagnosis, from a patient treated with antithyroid drugs. The sequence was obtained from a man aged 25-45 years with Graves disease. In nucleotides, the CDR3 is TGTGCCAGTAATTTGGGGGTGTCTGAAGCTTTCTTT. Its translation is CASNLGVSEAFF.